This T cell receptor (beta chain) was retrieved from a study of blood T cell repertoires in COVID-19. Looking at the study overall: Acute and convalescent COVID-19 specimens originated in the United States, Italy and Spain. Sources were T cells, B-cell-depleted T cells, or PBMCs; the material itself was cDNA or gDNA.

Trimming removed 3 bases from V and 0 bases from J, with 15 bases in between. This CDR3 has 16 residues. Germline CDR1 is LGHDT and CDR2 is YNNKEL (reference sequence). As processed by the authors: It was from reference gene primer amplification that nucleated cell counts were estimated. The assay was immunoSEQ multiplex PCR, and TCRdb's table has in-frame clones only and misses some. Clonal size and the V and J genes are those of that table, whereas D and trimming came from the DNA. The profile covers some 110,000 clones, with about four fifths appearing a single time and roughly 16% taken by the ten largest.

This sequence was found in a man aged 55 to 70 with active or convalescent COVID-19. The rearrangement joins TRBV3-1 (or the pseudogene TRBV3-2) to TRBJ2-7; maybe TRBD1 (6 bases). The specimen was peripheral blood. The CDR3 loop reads CASSHHPGTISYEQYF. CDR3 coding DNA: TGTGCCAGCAGCCATCATCCCGGGACAATCTCCTACGAGCAGTACTTC.